One sample yielded the 23 T cell receptor beta chains listed below, sequenced in a study of cytomegalovirus exposure and HLA in healthy donors. PCR primers comprised 60 Vbeta and 13 Jbeta primers. TCRdb's table, derived via immunoSEQ multiplex PCR, lists solely in-frame clones and lacks some. The data contain around 120,000 clones, around 79% of them seen just once; the ten biggest clones take up about 3.3%. The sequenced material came from PBMCs. These receptors all stem from a woman younger than 45 in good health and CMV-seropositive.

The V and J genes are TRBV5-1 and TRBJ1-1; possible D gene TRBD1, 5 bases. This CDR3 has 15 residues. V lost 4 bases to trimming and J lost 5 bases, with 18 bases between them. The germline CDR1 and CDR2 sequences are SGHRS and YFSETQ. CDR3 in amino acids: CASSPRTNKKTEAFF. In DNA, the CDR3 is TGCGCCAGCAGCCCAAGGACAAATAAAAAGACTGAAGCTTTCTTT.

This clone was detected once. The chain has TRBV9 and TRBJ2-3; D might be TRBD1 (6 bases). The germline V gene has CDR1 SGDLS and CDR2 YYNGEE. V was cut by 4 bases and J by 6 bases, with 15 bases left in between. The CDR3 covers 14 residues. Here the CDR3 reads CASSPTGLVDTQYF. CDR3 DNA sequence: TGTGCCAGCAGCCCTACAGGGTTGGTCGATACGCAGTATTTT.

This clone was seen a handful of times. The chain couples TRBV7-6 to TRBJ1-3; 12 nucleotides line up with TRBD1. This CDR3 region has 17 residues. Trimming cost V 5 bases and J 4 bases; bases outside gene matches: 9. The germline V gene encodes CDR1 SGHVS and CDR2 FNYEAQ. CDR3 in amino acids: CASSLTGQGAPGNTIYF. The CDR3 region has the DNA TGTGCCAGCAGCCTAACGGGACAGGGGGCGCCGGGAAACACCATATATTTT.

CDR3 DNA: TGTGCCAGCAGCGTAGTGGAGGGAGCCTATGGCTACACCTTC. Residues: CASSVVEGAYGYTF. The rearrangement links TRBV7-2 to TRBJ1-2; D gene unclear. CDR3 length equals 14 residues. Germline V gene sequence: CDR1 SGHTA, CDR2 FQGNSA. Deletions cut 5 bases from V and 4 bases from J, with 14 bases between.

In this sample, this clone turned up a few times. This rearrangement joins TRBV6-1 to TRBJ2-7; no clear D. V was trimmed by 3 bases and J by 0 bases, leaving 12 bases between them. Germline CDR1 is MNHNS and CDR2 is SASEGT. This CDR3 spans 15 amino acids. CDR3 in DNA: TGTGCCAGCAGTGACGAATCCCTTAGCTCCTACGAGCAGTACTTC. It is translated as CASSDESLSSYEQYF.

There are a few counts of this clone. The rearrangement links TRBV4-3 to TRBJ2-1; 8 bases agree with TRBD1. This CDR3 is built from 16 residues. CDR1 is LGHNA and CDR2 is YSLEER in the germline V gene. The ends lost 0 bases at V and 6 bases at J; junction bases unmatched: 7. DNA for the CDR3: TGCGCCAGCAGCCAAGAACCCCAGGGGGCCCCCAATGAGCAGTTCTTC. Translating gives CASSQEPQGAPNEQFF.

The chain couples TRBV10-3 to TRBJ2-3, with TRBD1 matching 10 bases. From germline, CDR1 is ENHRY and CDR2 SYGVKD. CDR3 length: 14 residues. The junction had 1 base not matched to a gene; V was cut back by 4 bases and J by 3 bases. The DNA of the CDR3 is TGTGCCATCAGTGGGACAGGGGGAACAGATACGCAGTATTTT. It translates to CAISGTGGTDTQYF.

The chain is built from TRBV9 and TRBJ1-2; weak D call: TRBD1 (5 bases). The germline V gene encodes CDR1 SGDLS and CDR2 YYNGEE. Deletions cut 3 bases from V and 4 bases from J, with 22 bases between. The CDR3 is 17 amino acids. Here the CDR3 reads CASSAPGTGEYGYGYTF. In DNA, the CDR3 is TGTGCCAGCAGCGCCCCTGGAACAGGAGAGTATGGCTATGGCTACACCTTC.

This chain uses TRBV5-1 with TRBJ2-3; 7 nucleotides line up with TRBD1. V shed 0 bases, J shed 9 bases, and the junction held 4 bases outside the gene matches. The CDR3 has 13 residues. Germline V gene lookup returns CDR1 SGHRS and CDR2 YFSETQ. The CDR3: CASSLEGQRTQYF. The CDR3 DNA is TGCGCCAGCAGCTTGGAGGGACAGCGGACGCAGTATTTT.

V and J are TRBV11-2 and TRBJ1-1; 8 bases align to TRBD1. CDR3 length: 13 residues. Germline V gene data show CDR1 as SGHAT and CDR2 as FQNNGV. Germline trimming cut 3 bases from V and 10 bases from J; bases unmatched to any gene: 7. The CDR3 loop is CASSFGQGSTAFF. The CDR3 DNA is TGTGCCAGCAGCTTCGGACAGGGAAGCACAGCTTTCTTT.

V and J are TRBV18 and TRBJ2-5; D possibly corresponds to TRBD2 (5 bases). Looked up from germline, CDR1 is KGHSH and CDR2 is LQKENI. Trimming pared 2 bases from V and 5 bases from J, leaving 9 bases between. The CDR3 covers 13 residues. The CDR3 reads CASSPSERETQYF. The CDR3 DNA reads TGTGCCAGCTCACCATCAGAGCGGGAGACCCAGTACTTC.

This chain joins TRBV28 and TRBJ1-2, with D perhaps TRBD1 (5 bases). Germline values: CDR1 MDHEN, CDR2 SYDVKM. Trimming stripped 4 bases from V and 4 bases from J, with 13 bases between. The CDR3 spans 14 residues. The CDR3 DNA is TGTGCCAGCAGTTCCCAGGGTCAGGGCTATGGCTACACCTTC. Residues: CASSSQGQGYGYTF.

This clone was seen a few times. The rearrangement joins TRBV9 to TRBJ2-5, with a tentative D call TRBD2 (5 bases). The CDR3 contains 15 residues. The V and J ends lost 0 bases and 5 bases respectively, with 14 bases between them. Germline V gene lookup returns CDR1 SGDLS and CDR2 YYNGEE. The CDR3 spells CASSVGPTSRETQYF. The CDR3 DNA reads TGTGCCAGCAGCGTAGGTCCCACTAGTAGGGAGACCCAGTACTTC.

This clone was counted a single time. The chain uses TRBV2 and TRBJ1-2; the D gene is possibly TRBD1 (6 bases). Germline-derived CDR1 and CDR2 are SNHLY and FYNNEI. The CDR3 has 13 amino acids. Trimming removed 5 bases from V and 5 bases from J, with 12 bases in between. CDR3 coding DNA: TGTGCCAGCAGTCCCGACAGGAGGTATGGCTACACCTTC. Translating gives CASSPDRRYGYTF. Drawing the rest from reference TRBV2 and TRBJ1-2, the complete variable domain is EPEVTQTPSHQVTQMGQEVILRCVPISNHLYFYWYRQILGQKVEFLVSFYNNEISEKSEIFDDQFSVERPDGSNFTLKIRSTKLEDSAMYFCASSPDRRYGYTFGSGTRLTVV.

This clone was seen a handful of times. This chain connects TRBV7-2 to TRBJ1-1, with no clear D. Per germline, CDR1 SGHTA and CDR2 FQGNSA. The CDR3 has 15 residues. V lost 5 bases and J 2 bases, leaving 15 bases between the germline ends. The CDR3 region is CASSLQEGGNTEAFF. The CDR3 DNA sequence: TGTGCCAGCAGCCTCCAGGAGGGAGGTAACACTGAAGCTTTCTTT.

V and J are TRBV28 and TRBJ1-2; D gene unclear. Trimming took off 3 bases at V and 4 bases at J, with 21 bases between the two ends. The CDR3 covers 17 residues. The germline gives CDR1 MDHEN, CDR2 SYDVKM. For the CDR3, the DNA is TGTGCCAGCAGTTTGGTCGGCACTAGGTCGGGGATCTATGGCTACACCTTC. Translating it yields CASSLVGTRSGIYGYTF.

J is TRBJ1-6 and V is TRBV27, with a weak D call TRBD1 (6 bases). The CDR3 loop spans 16 amino acids. Germline CDR1 reads MNHEY; CDR2 reads SMNVEV (reference sequence). V dropped 0 bases and J dropped 6 bases, with 12 bases sitting between them. The CDR3 sequence is CASSLSTTGTNSPLHF. CDR3 bases: TGTGCCAGCAGTTTATCTACGACAGGAACTAATTCACCCCTCCACTTT.

This clone was counted once. The V and J genes are TRBV9 and TRBJ1-6; unclear D gene. Trimming removed 3 bases at V and 6 bases at J, with 13 bases between. This CDR3 comprises 15 residues. The V gene's germline CDR1 is SGDLS and CDR2 YYNGEE. The DNA for the CDR3 is TGTGCCAGCAGCGGAGGCCAGAGGAGTAATTCACCCCTCCACTTT. As protein: CASSGGQRSNSPLHF.

This rearrangement joins TRBV4-3 to TRBJ2-1, with D maybe TRBD1 (6 bases). V lost 0 bases to trimming and J lost 10 bases, with 13 bases between them. Germline CDR1 and CDR2: LGHNA and YSLEER. The CDR3 contains 14 residues. For the CDR3, the DNA is TGCGCCAGCAGCCAAGAAATTTGGGGGACAGAGCAGTTCTTC. Amino acids: CASSQEIWGTEQFF.

This clone was observed once. The CDR3 region is CASSGTSGLNEQFF. DNA of the CDR3: TGTGCCAGCAGCGGGACTAGCGGGCTGAATGAGCAGTTCTTC. The chain carries TRBV5-4 and TRBJ2-1; TRBD2 aligns across 12 bases. The CDR3 has 14 residues. The junction had 3 bases not matched to a gene; V was cut back by 4 bases and J by 7 bases. The V gene's germline CDR1 is SGHNT and CDR2 YYREEE (reference sequence).

This clone was counted once. The chain carries TRBV18 and TRBJ2-7, with 11 nucleotides matching TRBD1. Germline V gene sequence: CDR1 KGHSH, CDR2 LQKENI. The CDR3 has 15 residues. Trimming took 2 bases from V and 7 from J; bases not matched to a gene: 7. This CDR3 reads CASSPRTGGAWEQYF. The DNA for the CDR3 is TGTGCCAGCTCACCAAGGACAGGGGGCGCGTGGGAGCAGTACTTC. Supplemented by reference TRBV18 and TRBJ2-7, the full variable domain reads NAGVMQNPRHLVRRRGQEARLRCSPMKGHSHVYWYRQLPEEGLKFMVYLQKENIIDESGMPKERFSAEFPKEGPSILRIQQVVRGDSAAYFCASSPRTGGAWEQYFGPGTRLTVT.

The CDR3 nucleotides read TGTGCCAGCAGTTCCGACAGGGGCTATGAGCAGTTCTTC. This translates into CASSSDRGYEQFF. The chain recombines TRBV6-1 with TRBJ2-1, with 8 bases fitting TRBD1. Looked up from germline, CDR1 is MNHNS and CDR2 is SASEGT. The CDR3 is made up of 13 amino acids. V lost 5 bases, J lost 8 bases, and 5 bases stayed unmatched.

The V gene is TRBV5-6, the J gene TRBJ2-1; possible D gene TRBD2, 6 bases. V gave up 6 bases and J gave up 0 bases, with 13 bases separating them. The germline gives CDR1 SGHDT, CDR2 YYEEEE. The CDR3 covers 15 residues. In DNA form, the CDR3 reads TGTGCCAGCACCTCCCTCGGGGGCTCCTACAATGAGCAGTTCTTC. Translation gives CASTSLGGSYNEQFF.